The 32 T cell receptor beta chains in this list originate from one sample, sequenced in a study of T cells after somatic rescue of genetic block. TCRdb's copy holds only in-frame clones and misses some; the assay was immunoSEQ multiplex PCR. This table holds 12,000 or so clones, 65% to 85% found once. The material sequenced was peripheral blood mononuclear cells (PBMCs). All receptors derive from a boy aged 5-17 years.

This rearrangement joins TRBV27 to TRBJ2-7, with unresolved D. The CDR3 runs 14 residues. In germline, CDR1 is MNHEY, CDR2 SMNVEV (reference sequence). V was trimmed by 1 base and J by 2 bases, leaving 9 bases between them. The CDR3 loop reads CASSLWVGPYEQYF. The CDR3 nucleotides read TGTGCCAGCAGTTTATGGGTAGGGCCCTACGAGCAGTACTTC.

The chain uses TRBV28 and TRBJ2-7; 9 bases are shared with TRBD1. Trimming cost V 6 bases and J 4 bases; bases outside gene matches: 7. The length of the CDR3 is 14 residues. Germline V CDR1 and CDR2: MDHEN, SYDVKM. CDR3 bases: TGTGCCAGCAGGGGGACAGGGTTCCGTTACGAGCAGTACTTC. Its translation: CASRGTGFRYEQYF.

The chain uses TRBV9 and TRBJ2-3, with 7 nucleotides matching TRBD2. The CDR3 has 15 residues. Germline CDR1 is SGDLS and CDR2 is YYNGEE. The junction had 5 bases not matched to a gene; V was cut back by 0 bases and J by 4 bases. CDR3 amino acids: CASSVVASGADTQYF. The CDR3 nucleotides read TGTGCCAGCAGCGTAGTGGCTAGCGGAGCAGATACGCAGTATTTT.

This clone occurred once. This chain joins TRBV2 and TRBJ2-4; 7 bases match TRBD1. V shed 5 bases, J shed 0 bases, and the junction held 4 bases outside the gene matches. Germline loops: CDR1 SNHLY, CDR2 FYNNEI. The CDR3 loop spans 15 amino acids. The CDR3 DNA reads as TGTGCCAGCAGTTATTGGACAGGAGCCAAAAACATTCAGTACTTC. It specifies CASSYWTGAKNIQYF.

The CDR3 DNA reads TGTGCCACCAGCAGAGACAAATTAGCGGGAGGGTGGTCTGAGACCCAGTACTTC. Protein product: CATSRDKLAGGWSETQYF. The V and J genes are TRBV15 and TRBJ2-5; the match to TRBD2 covers 11 bases. Germline CDR1 and CDR2: LNHNV and YYDKDF (reference sequence). The CDR3 contains 18 residues. V lost 0 bases to trimming and J lost 5 bases; unmatched junction nucleotides: 11.

V is TRBV4-2 and J is TRBJ2-2; 13 bases line up with TRBD2. CDR1 and CDR2 from the germline V gene are LGHNA and YNFKEQ. CDR3 size: 17 residues. With 5 bases clipped from V and 6 bases from J, the junction kept 9 bases outside the gene matches. This CDR3 is CASSSQRLAGGPGELFF. CDR3 in DNA: TGTGCCAGCAGCTCACAGAGACTAGCGGGAGGTCCCGGGGAGCTGTTTTTT.

This clone was detected a few times. This chain joins TRBV5-1 and TRBJ1-5, with D tentatively TRBD1 (6 bases). The germline V gene has CDR1 SGHRS and CDR2 YFSETQ. V lost 2 bases, J lost 1 base, and 13 bases lay in between. The CDR3 has 16 residues. In DNA, the CDR3 is TGCGCCAGCAGCTTCTGGGGGGGGCGGAGCAATCAGCCCCAGCATTTT. Residues: CASSFWGGRSNQPQHF.

The table lists this clone with a few counts. The rearrangement joins TRBV7-9 to TRBJ1-5; 7 nucleotides align to TRBD1. Germline CDR1 is SEHNR and CDR2 is FQNEAQ (reference sequence). V gave up 4 bases and J gave up 2 bases; unmatched junction bases: 2. The CDR3 consists of 14 residues. The CDR3 coding sequence is TGTGCCAGCAGCTCAGGACAGGGCAATCAGCCCCAGCATTTT. The encoded protein is CASSSGQGNQPQHF.

The rearrangement links TRBV7-8 to TRBJ2-7; D ambiguous. Per the germline V gene, CDR1 is SGHVS and CDR2 is FQNEAQ. The CDR3 loop spans 11 amino acids. The ends were cut back, 8 bases at V and 5 bases at J, with 10 bases in the middle. The CDR3 DNA is TGTGCCAGCCGAACGATCCACGAGCAGTACTTC. Its translation is CASRTIHEQYF.

The chain carries TRBV28 and TRBJ1-5, with D perhaps matching TRBD1 (6 bases). Trimming shortened V by 1 base and J by 7 bases, and 11 bases separated the two germline ends. Germline assignment: CDR1 MDHEN and CDR2 SYDVKM. The CDR3 extends over 14 amino acids. The CDR3 loop reads CASSLYAGVQPQHF. CDR3 sequence (DNA): TGTGCCAGCAGTTTATACGCAGGGGTCCAGCCCCAGCATTTT.

The sample holds a few counts of this clone. The chain uses TRBV6-4 and TRBJ2-3; 9 bases match TRBD2. Trimming at V came to 6 bases and at J to 1 base, leaving 8 bases not matched to a gene. Germline CDR1 MRHNA, CDR2 SNTAGT. The CDR3 contains 16 residues. This chain's CDR3 is CASSSRPSGGTDTQYF. For the CDR3, the DNA is TGTGCCAGCAGCTCCCGGCCTAGCGGGGGCACAGATACGCAGTATTTT.

The chain recombines TRBV9 with TRBJ2-1, with TRBD2 matching over 8 bases. CDR1 and CDR2 (germline): SGDLS, YYNGEE. J gave up 9 bases and V 2 bases, and 7 bases lay outside the gene matches. The CDR3 has 14 residues. CDR3 sequence: CASSVSGSMGEQFF. The DNA for the CDR3 is TGTGCCAGCAGCGTGAGCGGGAGTATGGGTGAGCAGTTCTTC.

V is TRBV4-2 and J is TRBJ2-1, with TRBD2 matching 10 bases. Per germline, CDR1 LGHNA and CDR2 YNFKEQ. The V segment lost 2 bases and the J segment 3 bases; nucleotides outside the gene matches: 1. This CDR3 spans 15 amino acids. The CDR3 DNA follows: TGTGCCAGCAGCCAACTAGCGGGAGTCTACAATGAGCAGTTCTTC. Translating it yields CASSQLAGVYNEQFF.

The J gene is TRBJ2-2, the V gene TRBV27, with 7 bases fitting TRBD1. This CDR3 comprises 15 residues. The germline CDR1 and CDR2 sequences are MNHEY and SMNVEV (reference sequence). Germline trimming cut 5 bases from V and 11 bases from J; bases unmatched to any gene: 14. The CDR3 nucleotides are TGTGCCAGCAGTCTCCGGGACAGTTATGCTGGAGAGCTGTTTTTT. Translating gives CASSLRDSYAGELFF.

This clone was counted a single time. V is TRBV5-1 and J is TRBJ1-1, with D uncertain. Germline-derived CDR1 and CDR2 are SGHRS and YFSETQ. With 4 bases removed from V and 0 bases from J, the gap between germline ends came to 10 bases. The CDR3 runs 14 residues. The CDR3 nucleotides are TGCGCCAGCAGCCCCTTATACCTGAACACTGAAGCTTTCTTT. It yields the protein CASSPLYLNTEAFF.

The chain is built from TRBV5-1 and TRBJ2-7, with 7 bases that match TRBD1. This CDR3 region has 14 residues. CDR1 SGHRS and CDR2 YFSETQ come from the germline V gene. J lost 0 bases, V lost 5 bases, and 5 bases had no gene match. This chain's CDR3 is CASRGQSSSYEQYF. The CDR3 coding sequence is TGCGCCAGCAGGGGACAGAGTTCCTCCTACGAGCAGTACTTC.

This sequence joins TRBV11-2 and TRBJ1-2; 7 nucleotides match TRBD1. The CDR3 has 16 residues. V lost 5 bases, J lost 3 bases, and 12 bases stayed unmatched. The germline CDR1 and CDR2 sequences are SGHAT and FQNNGV. For the CDR3, the DNA is TGTGCCAGCAGCCCACGCCCAGGGGGAGGACACTATGGCTACACCTTC. It is translated as CASSPRPGGGHYGYTF.

This chain connects TRBV30 to TRBJ2-5; D unclear. The CDR3 loop spans 11 amino acids. Germline loops: CDR1 GTSNPN, CDR2 SVGIG (reference sequence). Trimming cost V 1 base and J 5 bases, with 5 bases left between them. This CDR3 reads CAWSEGETQYF. In DNA, the CDR3 is TGTGCCTGGAGTGAAGGGGAGACCCAGTACTTC.

The gene calls are TRBV5-1 and TRBJ2-3; 7 bases line up with TRBD1. The CDR3 covers 14 residues. In germline, CDR1 is SGHRS, CDR2 YFSETQ. Trimming cost V 5 bases and J 3 bases; bases outside gene matches: 6. The CDR3 protein is CASRTGRGTDTQYF. CDR3 bases: TGCGCCAGCAGGACAGGGAGAGGAACAGATACGCAGTATTTT.

The chain uses TRBV5-1 and TRBJ2-1; 9 bases map to TRBD2. Unmatched junction bases numbered 10, after V lost 4 bases and J lost 2 bases. The CDR3 contains 17 residues. The germline V gene encodes CDR1 SGHRS and CDR2 YFSETQ. CDR3 nucleotides: TGCGCCAGCAGCCCTCCGGCTAGCGGGATACCCTACAATGAGCAGTTCTTC. Its protein is CASSPPASGIPYNEQFF.

In this sample, this clone turned up a few times. The chain has TRBV7-8 and TRBJ1-6; a possible D gene is TRBD1 (5 bases). Trimming removed 2 bases from V and 9 bases from J, with 14 bases in between. This CDR3 contains 15 residues. Germline loops: CDR1 SGHVS, CDR2 FQNEAQ. The chain's CDR3 is CASSLRQKVGSPLHF. CDR3 coding DNA: TGTGCCAGCAGCTTAAGACAGAAAGTAGGTTCACCCCTCCACTTT.

The chain has TRBV6-5 and TRBJ2-3; tentative D call: TRBD1 (7 bases). V lost 5 bases and J 8 bases, leaving 17 bases between the germline ends. CDR3 length: 14 residues. The germline CDR1 and CDR2 sequences are MNHEY and SVGAGI. CDR3 sequence (DNA): TGTGCCAGCAGTAGGGGACAGCCGCGGGGTACGCAGTATTTT. This gives the protein CASSRGQPRGTQYF.

The rearrangement links TRBV7-9 to TRBJ2-7; D might be TRBD1 (6 bases). Germline-derived CDR1 and CDR2 are SEHNR and FQNEAQ (reference sequence). V lost 0 bases and J 3 bases, leaving 6 bases between the germline ends. This CDR3 has 13 amino acids. The CDR3 coding sequence is TGTGCCAGCAGCTTAGCGGACAGCTACGAGCAGTACTTC. Its translation is CASSLADSYEQYF.

The rearrangement uses TRBV14 and TRBJ2-7; TRBD2 matches at 14 bases. Germline loops: CDR1 SGHDN, CDR2 FVKESK. This CDR3 spans 15 amino acids. The V segment lost 4 bases and the J segment 5 bases; nucleotides outside the gene matches: 4. The CDR3 nucleotides read TGTGCCAGCAGCCGAGGGACTAGCGGGAGCCACGAGCAGTACTTC. Translated, it gives CASSRGTSGSHEQYF.

V usage is TRBV18 and J usage is TRBJ2-7; D remains ambiguous. The CDR3 is made up of 15 amino acids. The V end lost 1 base, the J end lost 5 bases, and 15 bases lay between the germline ends. The germline CDR1 and CDR2 sequences are KGHSH and LQKENI. The CDR3 reads CASSPRGFEENEQYF. The CDR3 DNA is TGTGCCAGCTCACCACGGGGTTTTGAGGAGAACGAGCAGTACTTC.

J is TRBJ2-3 and V is TRBV2; 12 bases map to TRBD2. Trimming at V came to 3 bases and at J to 2 bases, leaving 9 bases not matched to a gene. Germline-derived CDR1 and CDR2 are SNHLY and FYNNEI. CDR3 length equals 18 residues. The CDR3 loop reads CASSELSSGRALTDTQYF. The CDR3 DNA follows: TGTGCCAGCAGTGAGCTTTCTAGCGGGAGGGCCCTCACAGATACGCAGTATTTT.

V gene TRBV19 combines with J gene TRBJ2-5, with D maybe TRBD2 (6 bases). Germline values: CDR1 LNHDA, CDR2 SQIVND (reference sequence). The CDR3 extends over 16 amino acids. The V end lost 6 bases, the J end lost 2 bases, and 19 bases lay between the germline ends. The CDR3 is CASRGERAFMQETQYF. CDR3 coding DNA: TGTGCCAGTAGGGGGGAGCGGGCGTTTATGCAAGAGACCCAGTACTTC.

This clone was detected a few times. This chain uses TRBV6-1 with TRBJ2-3, with D hard to call. V shed 6 bases and J shed 0 bases, with 7 bases lying between them. The CDR3 consists of 13 residues. The V gene's germline CDR1 is MNHNS and CDR2 SASEGT. The CDR3 bases are TGTGCCAGCAGACCGACTAGCACAGATACGCAGTATTTT. Amino acids: CASRPTSTDTQYF.

J is TRBJ2-3 and V is TRBV30; a possible D gene is TRBD2 (6 bases). Germline V gene sequence: CDR1 GTSNPN, CDR2 SVGIG (reference sequence). Trimming removed 4 bases from V and 4 bases from J, with 15 bases in between. The CDR3 totals 14 residues. The CDR3 loop is CAWTWGVEADTQYF. Here the CDR3 DNA reads TGTGCCTGGACTTGGGGGGTAGAGGCAGATACGCAGTATTTT.

The sample holds a few counts of this clone. V is TRBV30 and J is TRBJ1-6; D unresolved. V lost 0 bases and J 8 bases, leaving 5 bases between the germline ends. This CDR3 comprises 12 residues. Germline V gives CDR1 GTSNPN, CDR2 SVGIG (reference sequence). CDR3 protein: CAWSVIYSPLHF. The CDR3 bases are TGTGCCTGGAGTGTCATCTATTCACCCCTCCACTTT.

The V call is TRBV28, the J call TRBJ1-5; 7 bases agree with TRBD1. The V gene's germline CDR1 is MDHEN and CDR2 SYDVKM. This CDR3 comprises 18 residues. V was pared by 2 bases and J by 1 base, with 11 bases of the junction left unmatched. As DNA, the CDR3 is TGTGCCAGCAGTTTAGGCGCAGGGGGGTACATAAGCAATCAGCCCCAGCATTTT. Protein product: CASSLGAGGYISNQPQHF.

There are a few counts of this clone. This chain connects TRBV4-1 to TRBJ2-3; 7 bases are shared with TRBD2. With V trimmed by 0 bases and J by 6 bases, 15 bases remained unmatched. The CDR3 is 18 amino acids. CDR1 MGHRA and CDR2 YSYEKL come from the germline V gene. The CDR3 spells CASSQDVGGTPWEDTQYF. Here the CDR3 DNA reads TGCGCCAGCAGCCAAGATGTGGGAGGGACCCCCTGGGAGGATACGCAGTATTTT.